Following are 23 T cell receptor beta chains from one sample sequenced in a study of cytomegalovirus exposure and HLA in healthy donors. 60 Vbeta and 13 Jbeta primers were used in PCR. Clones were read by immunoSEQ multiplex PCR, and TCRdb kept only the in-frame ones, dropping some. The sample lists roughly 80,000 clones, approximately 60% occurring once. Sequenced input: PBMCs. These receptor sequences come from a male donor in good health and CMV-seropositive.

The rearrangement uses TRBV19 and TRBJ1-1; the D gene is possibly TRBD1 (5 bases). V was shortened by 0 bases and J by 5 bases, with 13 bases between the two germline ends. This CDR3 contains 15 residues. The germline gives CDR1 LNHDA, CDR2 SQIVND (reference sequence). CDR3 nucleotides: TGTGCCAGTAGTATAGATGGGGGGGTTGGGACTGAAGCTTTCTTT. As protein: CASSIDGGVGTEAFF. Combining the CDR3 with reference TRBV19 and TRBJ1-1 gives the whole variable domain DGGITQSPKYLFRKEGQNVTLSCEQNLNHDAMYWYRQDPGQGLRLIYYSQIVNDFQKGDIAEGYSVSREKKESFPLTVTSAQKNPTAFYLCASSIDGGVGTEAFFGQGTRLTVV.

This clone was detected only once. CDR3: CASSENLVGETQYF. In nucleotides, the CDR3 is TGTGCCAGCAGTGAAAACTTGGTCGGAGAGACCCAGTACTTC. The chain combines TRBV2 with TRBJ2-5; D remains unclear. The ends were cut back, 2 bases at V and 4 bases at J, with 11 bases in the middle. This CDR3 region has 14 residues. Germline values: CDR1 SNHLY, CDR2 FYNNEI. The entire variable domain, with the rest obtained from reference TRBV2 and TRBJ2-5, is as follows: EPEVTQTPSHQVTQMGQEVILRCVPISNHLYFYWYRQILGQKVEFLVSFYNNEISEKSEIFDDQFSVERPDGSNFTLKIRSTKLEDSAMYFCASSENLVGETQYFGPGTRLLVL.

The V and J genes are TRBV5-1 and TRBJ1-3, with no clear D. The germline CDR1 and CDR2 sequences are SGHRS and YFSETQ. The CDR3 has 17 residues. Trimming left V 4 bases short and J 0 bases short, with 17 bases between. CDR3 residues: CASSGWEGGSSGNTIYF. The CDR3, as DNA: TGCGCCAGCAGCGGGTGGGAGGGAGGAAGCTCTGGAAACACCATATATTTT.

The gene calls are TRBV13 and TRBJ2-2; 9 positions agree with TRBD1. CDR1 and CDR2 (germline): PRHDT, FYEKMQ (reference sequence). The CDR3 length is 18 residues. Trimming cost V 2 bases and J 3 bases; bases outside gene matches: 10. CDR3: CASSLRYRGQGDTGELFF. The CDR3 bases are TGTGCCAGCAGCTTAAGATACAGGGGGCAGGGGGACACCGGGGAGCTGTTTTTT.

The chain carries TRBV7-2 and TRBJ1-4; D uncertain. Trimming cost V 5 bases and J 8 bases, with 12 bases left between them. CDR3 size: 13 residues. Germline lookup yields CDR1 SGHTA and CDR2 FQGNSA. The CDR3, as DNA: TGTGCCAGCAGCCTAATGGGCCCGGAAAAACTGTTTTTT. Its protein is CASSLMGPEKLFF.

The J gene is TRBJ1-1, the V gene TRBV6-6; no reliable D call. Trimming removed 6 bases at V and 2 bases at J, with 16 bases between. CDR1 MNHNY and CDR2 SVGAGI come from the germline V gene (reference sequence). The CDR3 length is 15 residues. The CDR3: CASRDLRGVNTEAFF. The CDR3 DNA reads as TGTGCCAGCAGGGACTTACGTGGAGTTAACACTGAAGCTTTCTTT.

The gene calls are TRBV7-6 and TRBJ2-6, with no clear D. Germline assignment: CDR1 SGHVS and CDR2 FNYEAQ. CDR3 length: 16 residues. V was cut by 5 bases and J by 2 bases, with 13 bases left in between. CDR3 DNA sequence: TGTGCCAGCAGCCAACAGCTCGGCACTGGGGCCAACGTCCTGACTTTC. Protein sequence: CASSQQLGTGANVLTF.

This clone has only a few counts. Written as DNA, the CDR3 is TGTGCCAGCAGCCCGACAGGGAGATCGGACACTGAAGCTTTCTTT. Encoded protein: CASSPTGRSDTEAFF. The rearrangement uses TRBV5-6 and TRBJ1-1; 7 bases line up with TRBD1. Germline CDR1 is SGHDT and CDR2 is YYEEEE. Losses at the gene ends were 4 bases for V and 3 bases for J; bases not matched to a gene: 9. This CDR3 region has 15 residues.

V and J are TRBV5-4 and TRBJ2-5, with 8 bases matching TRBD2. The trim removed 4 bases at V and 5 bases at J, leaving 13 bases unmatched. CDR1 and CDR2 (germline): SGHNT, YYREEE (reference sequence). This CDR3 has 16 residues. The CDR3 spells CASSPRVAGGGETQYF. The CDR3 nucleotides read TGTGCCAGCAGCCCGAGGGTGGCGGGGGGCGGGGAGACCCAGTACTTC. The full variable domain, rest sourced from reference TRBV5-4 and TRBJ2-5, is ETGVTQSPTHLIKTRGQQVTLRCSSQSGHNTVSWYQQALGQGPQFIFQYYREEENGRGNFPPRFSGLQFPNYSSELNVNALELDDSALYLCASSPRVAGGGETQYFGPGTRLLVL.

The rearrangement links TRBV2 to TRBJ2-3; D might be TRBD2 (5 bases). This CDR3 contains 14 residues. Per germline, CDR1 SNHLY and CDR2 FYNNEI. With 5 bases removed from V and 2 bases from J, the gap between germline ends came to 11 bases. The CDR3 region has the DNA TGTGCCAGCAGTCCGGGGTTTTCCACAGATACGCAGTATTTT. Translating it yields CASSPGFSTDTQYF.

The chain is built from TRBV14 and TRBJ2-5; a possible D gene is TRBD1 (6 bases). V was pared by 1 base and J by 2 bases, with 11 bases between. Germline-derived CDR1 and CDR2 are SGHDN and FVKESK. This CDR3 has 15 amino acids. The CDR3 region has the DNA TGTGCCAGCAGCCAAGCGGTAGGGGGTCAAGAGACCCAGTACTTC. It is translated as CASSQAVGGQETQYF.

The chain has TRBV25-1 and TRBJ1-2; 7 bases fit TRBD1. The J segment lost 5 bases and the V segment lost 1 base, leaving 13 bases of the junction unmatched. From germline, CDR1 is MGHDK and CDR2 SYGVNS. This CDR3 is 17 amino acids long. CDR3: CASSELGKTGWSYGYTF. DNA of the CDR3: TGTGCCAGCAGTGAATTGGGGAAGACAGGGTGGAGTTATGGCTACACCTTC.

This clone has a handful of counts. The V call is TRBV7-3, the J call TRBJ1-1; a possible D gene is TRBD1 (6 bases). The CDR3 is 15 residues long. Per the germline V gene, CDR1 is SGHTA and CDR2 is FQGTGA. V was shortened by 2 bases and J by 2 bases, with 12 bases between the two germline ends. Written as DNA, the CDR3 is TGTGCCAGCAGCTTATATGGGACAACTAACACTGAAGCTTTCTTT. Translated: CASSLYGTTNTEAFF. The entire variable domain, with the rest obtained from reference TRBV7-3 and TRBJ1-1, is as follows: GAGVSQTPSNKVTEKGKYVELRCDPISGHTALYWYRQSLGQGPEFLIYFQGTGAADDSGLPNDRFFAVRPEGSVSTLKIQRTERGDSAVYLCASSLYGTTNTEAFFGQGTRLTVV.

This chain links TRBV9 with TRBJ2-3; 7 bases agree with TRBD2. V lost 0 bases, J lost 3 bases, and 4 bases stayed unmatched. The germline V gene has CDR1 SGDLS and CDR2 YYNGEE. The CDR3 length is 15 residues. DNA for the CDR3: TGTGCCAGCAGCGTAGGGGGTAGCGGGACAGATACGCAGTATTTT. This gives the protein CASSVGGSGTDTQYF.

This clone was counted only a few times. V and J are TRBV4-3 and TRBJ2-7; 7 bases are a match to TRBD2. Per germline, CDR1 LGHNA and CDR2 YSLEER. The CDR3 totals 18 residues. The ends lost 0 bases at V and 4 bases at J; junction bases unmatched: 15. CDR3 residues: CASSQDTTRASGLYEQYF. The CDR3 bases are TGCGCCAGCAGCCAAGATACCACCCGGGCTAGCGGCTTGTACGAGCAGTACTTC.

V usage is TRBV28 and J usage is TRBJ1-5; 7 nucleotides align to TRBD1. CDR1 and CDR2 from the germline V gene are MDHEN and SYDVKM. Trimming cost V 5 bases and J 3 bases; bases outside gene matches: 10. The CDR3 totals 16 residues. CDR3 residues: CASSPYRGATNQPQHF. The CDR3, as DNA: TGTGCCAGCAGTCCCTACAGGGGCGCCACCAATCAGCCCCAGCATTTT.

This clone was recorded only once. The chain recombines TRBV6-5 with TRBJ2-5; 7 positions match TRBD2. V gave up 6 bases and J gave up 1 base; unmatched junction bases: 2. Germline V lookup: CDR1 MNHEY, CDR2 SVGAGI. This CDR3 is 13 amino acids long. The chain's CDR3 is CASRGTIQETQYF. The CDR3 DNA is TGTGCCAGCAGGGGGACTATCCAAGAGACCCAGTACTTC.

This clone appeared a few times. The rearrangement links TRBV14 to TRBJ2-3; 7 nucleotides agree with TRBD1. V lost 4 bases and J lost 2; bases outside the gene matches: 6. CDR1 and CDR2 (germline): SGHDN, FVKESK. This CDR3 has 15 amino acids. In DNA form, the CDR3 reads TGTGCCAGCAGCCCTCCGGGACAGCTCACAGATACGCAGTATTTT. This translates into CASSPPGQLTDTQYF.

CDR3 in DNA: TGTGCCAGCAGTTATAACGGGATTAGCAATCAGCCCCAGCATTTT. It yields the protein CASSYNGISNQPQHF. V usage is TRBV6-5 and J usage is TRBJ1-5; D call uncertain. Germline lookup yields CDR1 MNHEY and CDR2 SVGAGI. Trimming shortened V by 3 bases and J by 0 bases, and 9 bases separated the two germline ends. The CDR3 runs 15 residues.

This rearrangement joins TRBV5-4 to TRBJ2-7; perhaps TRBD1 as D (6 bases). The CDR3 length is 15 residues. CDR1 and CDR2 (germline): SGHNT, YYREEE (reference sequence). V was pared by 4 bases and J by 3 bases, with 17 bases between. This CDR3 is CASSPTQGRVYEQYF. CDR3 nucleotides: TGTGCCAGCAGCCCGACACAGGGACGAGTCTACGAGCAGTACTTC.

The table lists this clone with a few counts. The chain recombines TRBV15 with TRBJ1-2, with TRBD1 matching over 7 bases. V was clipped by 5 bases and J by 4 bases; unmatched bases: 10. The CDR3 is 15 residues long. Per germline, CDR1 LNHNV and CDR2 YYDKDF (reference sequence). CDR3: CATSARDSGPYGYTF. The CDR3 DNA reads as TGTGCCACCAGCGCCCGGGACAGTGGACCCTATGGCTACACCTTC.

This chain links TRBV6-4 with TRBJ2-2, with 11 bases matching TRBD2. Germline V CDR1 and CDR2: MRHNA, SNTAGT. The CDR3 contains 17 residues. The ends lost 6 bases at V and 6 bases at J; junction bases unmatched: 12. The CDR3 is CASSPTPSGGMSGELFF. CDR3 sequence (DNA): TGTGCCAGCAGCCCCACCCCTAGCGGGGGGATGTCCGGGGAGCTGTTTTTT.

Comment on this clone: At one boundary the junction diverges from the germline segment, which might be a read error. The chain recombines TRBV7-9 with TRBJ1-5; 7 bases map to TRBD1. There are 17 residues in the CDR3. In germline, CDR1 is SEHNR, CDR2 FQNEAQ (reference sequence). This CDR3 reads CSSSPWTGNLTNQPQHF. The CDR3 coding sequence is TGTTCCAGCAGCCCGTGGACAGGCAACTTAACCAATCAGCCCCAGCATTTT.